The text below deals with one T cell receptor beta chain. This entry belongs to a study of control samples from healthy donors and cancer patients. CDR1 is SGHNT and CDR2 is YENEEA in the germline V gene. The CDR3 sequence is 16 residues long. V lost 5 bases and J 6 bases, leaving 20 bases between the germline ends. TCRdb's copy holds only in-frame clones and misses some; the assay was immunoSEQ multiplex PCR. The sample has 60,000 to 65,000 clones, 70% to 90% seen once. This TCR was sampled from a middle-aged man in good health. The gene calls are TRBV11-3 and TRBJ2-1, with D perhaps matching TRBD1 or TRBD2 (5 bases each). The sample consisted of blood. The CDR3 nucleotides are TGTGCCAGCAGCGACGGGGCTAGCCCGTATCTCAATGAGCAGTTCTTC. Translating it yields CASSDGASPYLNEQFF.